Detailed here is one TCR beta chain. The sample originates from a study of shared clonotypes between healthy human individuals. CDR1 is SGHDT, CDR2 YYEEEE, per germline. The ends were cut back, 2 bases at V and 5 bases at J, with 10 bases in the middle. The length of the CDR3 is 13 residues. Sequenced by immunoSEQ multiplex PCR; TCRdb stores in-frame clones only, minus some. The table has more than 550,000 clones, about 90% seen once; the top ten hold 34%. Sequencing input: memory CD8+ T cells from PBMCs. Subset denoted: CD45RO+ cells pooled with CCR7-negative TemRA cells. The V and J genes are TRBV5-6 and TRBJ2-5, with D uncertain. The sequence derives from a man aged 18 to 29 in good health. Some clones in this sample may be carry-over from other donors' samples. CDR3 nucleotides: TGTGCCAGCAGCTTTTCGTGGGCCGAGACCCAGTACTTC. It encodes CASSFSWAETQYF.